This T cell receptor (beta chain) is drawn from a study of CD8 T cells in ankylosing spondylitis. Whole-study findings and limits: Prior work had noted some motif variants in reactive arthritis blood and synovial fluid. About eight highly homologous variants made up a TCR beta motif that seemed to typify ankylosing spondylitis blood.

TCRdb reprocessed the 5' RACE reads via MiXCR and lists one record per CDR3 protein. The sample carries about 42,000 distinct CDR3 sequences, 2.7% recorded once. There are many counts of this clonotype. Its antigen remains unknown. The CDR3 is 12 residues long. The V and J ends lost 5 bases and 6 bases respectively, with 10 bases between them. Germline CDR1 and CDR2: SGDLS and YYNGEE. The sample taken for sequencing was blood, either unsorted or a sorted T cell fraction (not recorded which). This chain joins TRBV9 and TRBJ2-3, with D tentatively TRBD1 (5 bases). The sequence was obtained from a male donor with ankylosing spondylitis or in good health (not recorded which). The CDR3 coding sequence is TGTGCCAGCAGTCAAGGGGCGGATACGCAGTATTTT. The encoded protein is CASSQGADTQYF.